A single sample is the source of the 16 T cell receptor beta chains below, sequenced in a study of Graves' ophthalmopathy and Graves' hyperthyroidism. Transcripts of RNA were the source for amplifying TCR beta CDR3 regions. The library came from an HTBI-primed first-round RT-PCR and a second-round multiplex PCR. TCRdb processed the multiplex PCR reads anew with MiXCR; each CDR3 protein has one entry. Here the sample spans roughly 610,000 distinct CDR3 sequences, 20% to 25% being singletons. Sequencing input: peripheral blood. The receptor source for this set is a woman between 18 and 29 years old with stable Graves' hyperthyroidism. Some clones in this sample may be carry-over from other donors' samples.

The chain combines TRBV7-9 with TRBJ1-1; no clear D gene. Germline assignment: CDR1 SEHNR and CDR2 FQNEAQ (reference sequence). The CDR3 totals 15 residues. V was clipped by 1 base and J by 5 bases, with 14 bases between them. CDR3 region: CASSLELGSRTEAFF. Here the CDR3 DNA reads TGTGCCAGCAGCTTAGAGTTAGGGTCTCGGACTGAAGCTTTCTTT. Filled out from reference TRBV7-9 and TRBJ1-1, the complete variable domain reads DTGVSQNPRHKITKRGQNVTFRCDPISEHNRLYWYRQTLGQGPEFLTYFQNEAQLEKSRLLSDRFSAERPKGSFSTLEIQRTEQGDSAMYLCASSLELGSRTEAFFGQGTRLTVV.

This chain uses TRBV25-1 with TRBJ1-2; TRBD1 agrees at 7 bases. Per the germline V gene, CDR1 is MGHDK and CDR2 is SYGVNS. There are 15 residues in the CDR3. V trimming: 4 bases; J trimming: 8 bases; junction bases outside the gene matches: 13. The CDR3: CASSGPTGVGFGYTF. CDR3 coding DNA: TGTGCCAGCAGTGGCCCTACAGGGGTAGGATTCGGCTACACCTTC.

The genes are TRBV6-4 and TRBJ2-7; D gene unclear. The germline CDR1 and CDR2 sequences are MRHNA and SNTAGT. Trimming stripped 3 bases from V and 6 bases from J, with 18 bases between. The CDR3 is 15 residues long. The CDR3 loop is CASSDYRRGPLEQYF. CDR3 DNA sequence: TGTGCCAGCAGTGATTACCGACGTGGGCCCCTCGAGCAGTACTTC.

This clonotype has a single count. The rearrangement joins TRBV30 to TRBJ2-7, with a possible D match to TRBD2 (6 bases). V lost 1 base, J lost 4 bases, and 8 bases lay in between. The CDR3 is made up of 12 amino acids. CDR1 is GTSNPN and CDR2 is SVGIG in the germline V gene (reference sequence). The CDR3 is CAWSATRYEQYF. The CDR3 DNA reads as TGTGCCTGGAGTGCGACTAGATACGAGCAGTACTTC.

The chain links TRBV6-2 or TRBV6-3 to TRBJ1-2, with 7 bases matching TRBD1. The CDR3 is made up of 18 amino acids. V was pared by 2 bases and J by 8 bases, with 20 bases of the junction left unmatched. Germline V lookup: CDR1 MNHEY, CDR2 SVGEGT. Here the CDR3 reads CASSYGRAQGHVSFGYTF. CDR3 DNA: TGTGCCAGCAGTTACGGACGGGCACAGGGGCACGTTTCCTTCGGCTACACCTTC.

This clonotype was seen at least ten times. This chain uses TRBV9 with TRBJ2-2, with a possible D match to TRBD2 (6 bases). Germline V gene lookup returns CDR1 SGDLS and CDR2 YYNGEE. Deletions cut 3 bases from V and 5 bases from J, with 11 bases between. This CDR3 contains 14 residues. CDR3 protein: CASSASLATGELFF. Here the CDR3 DNA reads TGTGCCAGCAGCGCCTCACTAGCTACCGGGGAGCTGTTTTTT.

This clonotype was seen at least ten times. The V and J genes are TRBV19 and TRBJ1-1; D is unresolved. Germline V lookup: CDR1 LNHDA, CDR2 SQIVND (reference sequence). Trimming removed 7 bases from V and 2 bases from J, with 11 bases in between. This CDR3 region has 13 residues. CDR3 sequence (DNA): TGTGCCAGTAAGCGGACGGTAAACACTGAAGCTTTCTTT. This sequence encodes CASKRTVNTEAFF.

This clonotype was detected once. This sequence joins TRBV11-3 and TRBJ1-1, with TRBD1 matching over 7 bases. Germline CDR1 SGHNT, CDR2 YENEEA. V dropped 5 bases and J dropped 7; count of bases not matched to a gene: 7. This CDR3 has 13 amino acids. CDR3 amino acids: CASSTQGSSEAFF. In DNA form, the CDR3 reads TGTGCCAGCAGCACACAGGGGAGCAGTGAAGCTTTCTTT.

This clonotype has ten or more counts. The chain joins TRBV7-2 to TRBJ1-6, with D uncertain. The CDR3 totals 17 residues. Germline CDR1 SGHTA, CDR2 FQGNSA. V was trimmed by 0 bases and J by 9 bases, leaving 18 bases between them. The CDR3 nucleotides are TGTGCCAGCAGCTTAGCTCGCTCGGGGTTAAAGTCTTCACCCCTCCACTTT. Translating gives CASSLARSGLKSSPLHF.

The sample holds many counts of this clonotype. The V and J genes are TRBV12-3 or TRBV12-4 and TRBJ1-5; no definite D call. The ends were cut back, 4 bases at V and 9 bases at J, with 13 bases in the middle. The CDR3 consists of 13 residues. CDR3 sequence reads: CASSSSGMGPQHF. The CDR3 DNA is TGTGCCAGCAGTTCATCCGGGATGGGGCCCCAGCATTTT.

The gene calls are TRBV12-3 or TRBV12-4 and TRBJ1-3; TRBD1 aligns across 7 bases. V lost 4 bases to trimming and J lost 0 bases; unmatched junction nucleotides: 6. The CDR3 spans 16 residues. The CDR3 protein is CASSWDSLHSGNTIYF. CDR3 coding DNA: TGTGCCAGCAGTTGGGACAGCTTACACTCTGGAAACACCATATATTTT.

This clonotype occurred many times. The chain links TRBV5-5 to TRBJ1-2; perhaps TRBD1 as D (6 bases). The CDR3 is made up of 14 amino acids. The V gene lost 6 bases and the J gene lost 3 bases, with 15 bases spanning the gap. CDR1 SGHKS and CDR2 YYEKEE come from the germline V gene (reference sequence). Here the CDR3 reads CASTQAGQHYGYTF. The CDR3 DNA follows: TGTGCCAGCACCCAAGCCGGACAGCACTATGGCTACACCTTC.

V and J are TRBV11-2 and TRBJ2-6, with 8 positions matching TRBD2. Germline CDR1 and CDR2: SGHAT and FQNNGV. This CDR3 is 17 amino acids long. Trimming removed 2 bases from V and 4 bases from J; junction bases left unmatched: 7. DNA of the CDR3: TGTGCCAGCAGCTTATCTCCGGGGGGGCGCGGGGCCAACGTCCTGACTTTC. Translation gives CASSLSPGGRGANVLTF.

The V gene is TRBV6-5, the J gene TRBJ1-2, with D hard to call. The ends were cut back, 0 bases at V and 2 bases at J, with 13 bases in the middle. Germline V gives CDR1 MNHEY, CDR2 SVGAGI. CDR3 length: 16 amino acids. The CDR3 loop is CASSYSTWGGNYGYTF. CDR3 sequence (DNA): TGTGCCAGCAGTTACTCGACGTGGGGAGGGAACTATGGCTACACCTTC.

This chain uses TRBV12-3 or TRBV12-4 with TRBJ1-1; 12 nucleotides line up with TRBD1. This CDR3 region has 16 residues. The J segment lost 0 bases and the V segment lost 6 bases, leaving 5 bases of the junction unmatched. This CDR3 is CASRLGQGALNTEAFF. The CDR3 bases are TGTGCCAGCAGACTGGGACAGGGGGCTTTGAACACTGAAGCTTTCTTT.

This clonotype was detected many times. This chain joins TRBV13 and TRBJ1-1; D is unclear. CDR1 PRHDT and CDR2 FYEKMQ come from the germline V gene (reference sequence). The CDR3 totals 11 residues. V lost 2 bases and J 13 bases, leaving 11 bases between the germline ends. The CDR3 nucleotides read TGTGCCAGCAGCTTATCTCGGTCGGTTTTCTTT. Protein sequence: CASSLSRSVFF.